The 31 T cell receptor beta chains listed next were all sequenced from one sample in a study of shared clonotypes between healthy human individuals. Measured with immunoSEQ multiplex PCR; TCRdb has only the in-frame clones, and not every one. The table has approximately 2.3 million clones, more than 85% seen once. The sequenced sample consisted of naive CD4+ T cells from PBMCs. Noted subset: CD45RA+ positively selected. These TCRs come from a man younger than 35 in good health. Some clones in this sample may be carry-over from other donors' samples.

On this clone: Mismatch with germline at one junction end may stem from a read error. The V gene is TRBV5-1, the J gene TRBJ1-1; perhaps TRBD1 as D (6 bases). The CDR3 is 14 amino acids. Germline-derived CDR1 and CDR2 are SGHRS and YFSETQ. CDR3: CASSLDRVKTEAFF. The CDR3 bases are TGCGCCAGCAGCTTGGACAGGGTGAAGACTGAAGCTTTCTTT.

The chain links TRBV5-4 to TRBJ2-3; D not certain. The CDR3 spans 14 residues. V gave up 7 bases and J gave up 1 base, with 13 bases separating them. Per the germline V gene, CDR1 is SGHNT and CDR2 is YYREEE (reference sequence). The CDR3 region has the DNA TGTGCCAGCCAGGCCGCCTCTCGCACAGATACGCAGTATTTT. Translated: CASQAASRTDTQYF.

The chain joins TRBV28 to TRBJ2-7, with 7 bases that match TRBD1. Germline V gives CDR1 MDHEN, CDR2 SYDVKM. The CDR3 is made up of 15 amino acids. J lost 6 bases, V lost 6 bases, and 14 bases had no gene match. CDR3 sequence (DNA): TGTGCCAGCAGCCCACCGGGACAGATGATCTCCGAGCAGTACTTC. Amino acid sequence: CASSPPGQMISEQYF.

A single count supports this clone. The rearrangement joins TRBV5-1 to TRBJ1-2, with D maybe TRBD1 (5 bases). The CDR3 totals 16 residues. V dropped 4 bases and J dropped 7 bases, with 23 bases sitting between them. From germline, CDR1 is SGHRS and CDR2 YFSETQ. Written as DNA, the CDR3 is TGCGCCAGCAGCCGGTGGGATGGGGGGAGGCTCTCTGGCTACACCTTC. This encodes CASSRWDGGRLSGYTF.

The CDR3 loop is CASSSQGFYEQYF. The CDR3 DNA reads as TGTGCCAGCAGTTCGCAGGGGTTTTACGAGCAGTACTTC. The chain couples TRBV28 to TRBJ2-7, with D tentatively TRBD1 (6 bases). Germline CDR1 reads MDHEN; CDR2 reads SYDVKM. This CDR3 comprises 13 residues. Trimming stripped 4 bases from V and 4 bases from J, with 11 bases between.

The V and J genes are TRBV6-5 and TRBJ2-7; D is ambiguous. CDR1 MNHEY and CDR2 SVGAGI come from the germline V gene. Trimming shortened V by 6 bases and J by 0 bases, and 15 bases separated the two germline ends. This CDR3 is 15 amino acids long. This CDR3 reads CASSPDSSSSYEQYF. The CDR3 coding sequence is TGTGCCAGCAGCCCCGACTCATCTAGCTCCTACGAGCAGTACTTC.

A note on this clone: Relative to the germline gene, one junction end is altered; a read error may explain this. The rearrangement uses TRBV28 and TRBJ1-1; D gene ambiguous. CDR1 MDHEN and CDR2 SYDVKM come from the germline V gene. There are 15 residues in the CDR3. The CDR3 DNA sequence: TGTGCCGGCAGTTTACTGCCGGGAATGAACACTGAAGCTTTCTTT. Its protein product is CAGSLLPGMNTEAFF.

This clone was recorded once. The rearrangement links TRBV28 to TRBJ2-5; the match to TRBD2 covers 8 bases. The germline gives CDR1 MDHEN, CDR2 SYDVKM. CDR3 length equals 16 residues. Trimming at V came to 7 bases and at J to 1 base, leaving 11 bases not matched to a gene. The CDR3 reads CASTPGGEGGQETQYF. CDR3 coding DNA: TGTGCCAGCACCCCCGGGGGGGAAGGGGGCCAAGAGACCCAGTACTTC.

V usage is TRBV7-9 and J usage is TRBJ2-4, with 8 nucleotides matching TRBD2. Unmatched junction bases numbered 3, after V lost 5 bases and J lost 6 bases. CDR3 length: 13 residues. Germline assignment: CDR1 SEHNR and CDR2 FQNEAQ (reference sequence). The CDR3 spells CASSKTSGNIQYF. The CDR3 DNA follows: TGTGCCAGCAGCAAAACTAGCGGAAACATTCAGTACTTC. The full variable domain, in which reference TRBV7-9 and TRBJ2-4 provide the parts outside the CDR3, is DTGVSQNPRHKITKRGQNVTFRCDPISEHNRLYWYRQTLGQGPEFLTYFQNEAQLEKSRLLSDRFSAERPKGSFSTLEIQRTEQGDSAMYLCASSKTSGNIQYFGAGTRLSVL.

The gene calls are TRBV7-2 and TRBJ1-1, with 8 bases fitting TRBD1. Unmatched junction bases numbered 9, after V lost 5 bases and J lost 1 base. CDR3 size: 16 residues. Germline loops: CDR1 SGHTA, CDR2 FQGNSA. CDR3 sequence reads: CASSARQGKGNTEAFF. DNA of the CDR3: TGTGCCAGCAGCGCTAGACAGGGGAAGGGGAACACTGAAGCTTTCTTT.

The CDR3 loop is CASSEAWAAHQPQHF. In DNA, the CDR3 is TGTGCCAGCAGTGAAGCGTGGGCAGCTCATCAGCCCCAGCATTTT. The chain recombines TRBV6-1 with TRBJ1-5; D is ambiguous. The CDR3 extends over 15 amino acids. V was cut by 0 bases and J by 5 bases, with 11 bases left in between. Germline CDR1 is MNHNS and CDR2 is SASEGT.

V is TRBV30 and J is TRBJ2-3; D unclear. The V gene lost 2 bases and the J gene lost 1 base, with 13 bases spanning the gap. Germline V CDR1 and CDR2: GTSNPN, SVGIG (reference sequence). The CDR3 is 15 residues long. This CDR3 reads CAWSHQGRGTDTQYF. The CDR3 DNA reads TGTGCCTGGAGTCATCAAGGACGGGGCACAGATACGCAGTATTTT.

This clone has more than one count but fewer than ten. The chain links TRBV5-6 to TRBJ1-2; the match to TRBD1 covers 8 bases. CDR3 length: 15 residues. Germline CDR1 and CDR2: SGHDT and YYEEEE. V gave up 5 bases and J gave up 2 bases; unmatched junction bases: 8. In nucleotides, the CDR3 is TGTGCCAGCAGGCTGGACAGGGCTTGGAACTATGGCTACACCTTC. Residues: CASRLDRAWNYGYTF.

Concerning this clone: The same CDR3 also results from other DNA sequences found in this sample. The J gene is TRBJ1-5, the V gene TRBV19, with D unresolved. The V gene lost 6 bases and the J gene lost 1 base, with 7 bases spanning the gap. The CDR3 consists of 13 residues. The germline CDR1 and CDR2 sequences are LNHDA and SQIVND (reference sequence). CDR3 bases: TGTGCCAGTAGGGGTAGAAGCAATCAGCCCCAGCATTTT. Protein product: CASRGRSNQPQHF. Using reference TRBV19 and TRBJ1-5 for the parts outside the CDR3, the full variable domain is DGGITQSPKYLFRKEGQNVTLSCEQNLNHDAMYWYRQDPGQGLRLIYYSQIVNDFQKGDIAEGYSVSREKKESFPLTVTSAQKNPTAFYLCASRGRSNQPQHFGDGTRLSIL.

This chain connects TRBV9 to TRBJ2-1; TRBD1 aligns across 11 bases. The CDR3 spans 16 residues. From germline, CDR1 is SGDLS and CDR2 YYNGEE. The V segment lost 0 bases and the J segment 2 bases; nucleotides outside the gene matches: 1. The CDR3 DNA reads as TGTGCCAGCAGCGTAGGGGGACAGGGGGCCTACAATGAGCAGTTCTTC. This sequence encodes CASSVGGQGAYNEQFF. The variable domain in full, completed from reference TRBV9 and TRBJ2-1, reads DSGVTQTPKHLITATGQRVTLRCSPRSGDLSVYWYQQSLDQGLQFLIQYYNGEERAKGNILERFSAQQFPDLHSELNLSSLELGDSALYFCASSVGGQGAYNEQFFGPGTRLTVL.

The gene calls are TRBV9 and TRBJ2-7; 15 positions agree with TRBD2. This CDR3 is 17 amino acids long. Germline V lookup: CDR1 SGDLS, CDR2 YYNGEE. Trimming removed 3 bases from V and 6 bases from J; junction bases left unmatched: 10. The chain's CDR3 is CASSGTGTSGRRGEQYF. The CDR3 nucleotides are TGTGCCAGCAGCGGAACCGGGACTAGCGGGAGGAGGGGCGAGCAGTACTTC.

The rearrangement links TRBV7-2 to TRBJ1-1; the D is unclear. The CDR3 totals 13 residues. Germline CDR1 reads SGHTA; CDR2 reads FQGNSA. Trimming stripped 0 bases from V and 4 bases from J, with 6 bases between. CDR3 in amino acids: CASSLAVVTEAFF. The CDR3 region has the DNA TGTGCCAGCAGCTTAGCGGTCGTCACTGAAGCTTTCTTT.

This chain connects TRBV5-1 to TRBJ2-1; perhaps TRBD2 as D (7 bases). The germline V gene has CDR1 SGHRS and CDR2 YFSETQ. Trimming took off 7 bases at V and 8 bases at J, with 22 bases between the two ends. The CDR3 loop spans 15 amino acids. DNA of the CDR3: TGCGCCAGCTTCGCGGGGGCGGGAATCACGGATGAGCAGTTCTTC. Encoded protein: CASFAGAGITDEQFF.

This clone was seen just once. The rearrangement links TRBV7-9 to TRBJ1-4; D gene ambiguous. The CDR3 has 14 amino acids. Trimming removed 1 base at V and 2 bases at J, with 5 bases between. Germline V gene data show CDR1 as SEHNR and CDR2 as FQNEAQ (reference sequence). The CDR3 sequence: CASSLGVTNEKLFF. Here the CDR3 DNA reads TGTGCCAGCAGCTTAGGGGTGACTAATGAAAAACTGTTTTTT.

V usage is TRBV25-1 and J usage is TRBJ2-1; D is ambiguous. Germline CDR1 and CDR2: MGHDK and SYGVNS. V lost 4 bases and J lost 2, with 18 bases in between. The CDR3 consists of 17 residues. DNA for the CDR3: TGTGCCAGCAGTGGGCGGTGGCCCGACACCCCCTACAATGAGCAGTTCTTC. It encodes CASSGRWPDTPYNEQFF.

The genes are TRBV28 and TRBJ1-6; TRBD1 is a possible D gene (6 bases). CDR3 length equals 16 residues. The germline CDR1 and CDR2 sequences are MDHEN and SYDVKM. Between the trimmed V and J ends, which lost 7 bases and 6 bases, there was a span of 19 bases. CDR3 sequence reads: CASNQEGGRGNSPLHF. In DNA form, the CDR3 reads TGTGCCAGCAACCAGGAGGGGGGTCGGGGTAATTCACCCCTCCACTTT.

The chain joins TRBV19 to TRBJ2-5, with a weak D call TRBD2 (5 bases). This CDR3 is built from 14 residues. Germline V gene data show CDR1 as LNHDA and CDR2 as SQIVND (reference sequence). Between the trimmed V and J ends, which lost 6 bases and 1 base, there was a span of 12 bases. This chain's CDR3 is CASRSPGSQETQYF. The DNA for the CDR3 is TGTGCCAGTAGGAGCCCGGGAAGCCAAGAGACCCAGTACTTC.

The CDR3, as DNA: TGTGCCAGCATTATAGGCCGGGGCCCCACCTACGAGCAGTACTTC. This codes for CASIIGRGPTYEQYF. The chain uses TRBV11-2 and TRBJ2-7; D is possibly TRBD1 or TRBD2 (5 bases each). Trimming shortened V by 7 bases and J by 2 bases, and 18 bases separated the two germline ends. The CDR3 length is 15 residues. The V gene's germline CDR1 is SGHAT and CDR2 FQNNGV.

This chain joins TRBV6-6 and TRBJ1-1; D is possibly TRBD1 (5 bases). V was trimmed by 0 bases and J by 4 bases, leaving 12 bases between them. CDR1 is MNHNY and CDR2 is SVGAGI in the germline V gene (reference sequence). The CDR3 has 15 residues. DNA for the CDR3: TGTGCCAGCAGTTACTCAGGGGATCTGGGCACTGAAGCTTTCTTT. Residues: CASSYSGDLGTEAFF.

The chain links TRBV10-3 to TRBJ2-7, with 7 bases identical to TRBD1. This CDR3 has 14 residues. Germline CDR1 and CDR2: ENHRY and SYGVKD. Unmatched junction bases numbered 4, after V lost 3 bases and J lost 2 bases. The CDR3 bases are TGTGCCATCAGTGATGGGACAGAGACCTACGAGCAGTACTTC. Encoded protein: CAISDGTETYEQYF.

The J gene is TRBJ2-1, the V gene TRBV7-9; 9 bases line up with TRBD2. The CDR3 extends over 15 amino acids. Germline trimming cut 4 bases from V and 10 bases from J; bases unmatched to any gene: 11. Germline values: CDR1 SEHNR, CDR2 FQNEAQ (reference sequence). The chain's CDR3 is CASSYQLGTSREQFF. CDR3 sequence (DNA): TGTGCCAGCAGCTACCAGCTTGGGACTAGCCGAGAGCAGTTCTTC.

The rearrangement uses TRBV18 and TRBJ2-5; weak D call: TRBD2 (5 bases). The ends were cut back, 8 bases at V and 0 bases at J, with 10 bases in the middle. CDR1 KGHSH and CDR2 LQKENI come from the germline V gene. The CDR3 loop spans 13 amino acids. This chain's CDR3 is CASQPGNQETQYF. The CDR3 DNA is TGTGCCAGCCAACCCGGGAACCAAGAGACCCAGTACTTC.

The rearrangement joins TRBV29-1 to TRBJ2-7; D possibly corresponds to TRBD2 (5 bases). The V gene lost 4 bases and the J gene lost 0 bases, with 10 bases spanning the gap. Germline V lookup: CDR1 SQVTM, CDR2 ANQGSEA. The CDR3 runs to 13 residues. The CDR3 here is CSVAGVLSYEQYF. The CDR3 nucleotides read TGCAGCGTTGCCGGGGTCCTCTCCTACGAGCAGTACTTC.

V is TRBV5-1 and J is TRBJ2-7; 10 positions agree with TRBD1. This CDR3 has 14 residues. V gave up 4 bases and J gave up 5 bases; unmatched junction bases: 6. CDR1 is SGHRS, CDR2 YFSETQ, per germline. The chain's CDR3 is CASSRDRGGNEQYF. CDR3 nucleotide sequence: TGCGCCAGCAGCCGGGACAGGGGAGGGAACGAGCAGTACTTC.

The sample holds one count of this clone. The sample contains more than one DNA sequence encoding this CDR3. The chain is built from TRBV5-1 and TRBJ2-5, with no clear D. The germline V and J ends were trimmed by 4 bases and 4 bases, with 8 bases remaining between them. The V gene's germline CDR1 is SGHRS and CDR2 YFSETQ. There are 12 residues in the CDR3. The CDR3 here is CASSETGETQYF. The CDR3 DNA reads TGCGCCAGCAGCGAGACTGGAGAGACCCAGTACTTC.

As to this clone: Other DNA variants within this sample encode the same CDR3. This rearrangement joins TRBV28 to TRBJ2-6; unclear D gene. Germline assignment: CDR1 MDHEN and CDR2 SYDVKM. CDR3 size: 14 residues. V gave up 2 bases and J gave up 0 bases, with 2 bases separating them. The DNA for the CDR3 is TGTGCCAGCAGTTTACACTCTGGGGCCAACGTCCTGACTTTC. Translation: CASSLHSGANVLTF. The full variable domain, rest sourced from reference TRBV28 and TRBJ2-6, is DVKVTQSSRYLVKRTGEKVFLECVQDMDHENMFWYRQDPGLGLRLIYFSYDVKMKEKGDIPEGYSVSREKKERFSLILESASTNQTSMYLCASSLHSGANVLTFGAGSRLTVL.